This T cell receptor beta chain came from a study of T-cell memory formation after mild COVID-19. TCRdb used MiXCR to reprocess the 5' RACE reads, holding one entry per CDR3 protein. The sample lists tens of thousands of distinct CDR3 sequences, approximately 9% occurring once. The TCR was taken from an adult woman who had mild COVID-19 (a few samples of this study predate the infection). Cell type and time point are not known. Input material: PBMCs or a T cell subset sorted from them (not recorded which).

The CDR3 spells CASSFSSGHYGYTF. In nucleotides, the CDR3 is TGTGCCAGCAGTTTTTCTTCTGGGCACTATGGCTACACCTTC. The chain employs TRBV12-3 or TRBV12-4 and TRBJ1-2; D gene uncertain. CDR3 size: 14 residues. V lost 3 bases, J lost 3 bases, and 11 bases lay in between.